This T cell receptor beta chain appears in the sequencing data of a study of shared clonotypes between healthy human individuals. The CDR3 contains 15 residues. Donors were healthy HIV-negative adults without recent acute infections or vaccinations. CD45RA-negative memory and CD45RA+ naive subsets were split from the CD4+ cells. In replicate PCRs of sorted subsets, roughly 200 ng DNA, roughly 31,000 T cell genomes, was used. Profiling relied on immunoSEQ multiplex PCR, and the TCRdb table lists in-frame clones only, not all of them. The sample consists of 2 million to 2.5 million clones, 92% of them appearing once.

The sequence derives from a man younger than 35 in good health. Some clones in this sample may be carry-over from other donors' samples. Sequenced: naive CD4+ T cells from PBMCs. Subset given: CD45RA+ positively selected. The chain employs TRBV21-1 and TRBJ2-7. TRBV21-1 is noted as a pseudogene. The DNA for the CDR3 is TGTGCCAGCAGCCCCCTGGATGCCAAAGCCTACGAGCAGTACTTC. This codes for CASSPLDAKAYEQYF.